This T cell receptor beta chain derives from a study of control samples from healthy donors and cancer patients. Profiled with immunoSEQ multiplex PCR; TCRdb holds only in-frame clones, not every one. Counted here are around 120,000 clones, 85% to 90% occurring once; the ten biggest clones make up around 1.1%. This CDR3 is 14 amino acids long. Germline-derived CDR1 and CDR2 are SGHNT and YYREEE (reference sequence). V was cut by 5 bases and J by 0 bases, with 11 bases left in between. The sample comprised PBMCs. The receptor was isolated from a woman aged 45 to 65 with colorectal cancer. The chain recombines TRBV5-4 with TRBJ1-2; no clear D gene. The CDR3: CASRPDRANYGYTF. The CDR3 DNA follows: TGTGCCAGCAGACCAGACCGCGCTAACTATGGCTACACCTTC.